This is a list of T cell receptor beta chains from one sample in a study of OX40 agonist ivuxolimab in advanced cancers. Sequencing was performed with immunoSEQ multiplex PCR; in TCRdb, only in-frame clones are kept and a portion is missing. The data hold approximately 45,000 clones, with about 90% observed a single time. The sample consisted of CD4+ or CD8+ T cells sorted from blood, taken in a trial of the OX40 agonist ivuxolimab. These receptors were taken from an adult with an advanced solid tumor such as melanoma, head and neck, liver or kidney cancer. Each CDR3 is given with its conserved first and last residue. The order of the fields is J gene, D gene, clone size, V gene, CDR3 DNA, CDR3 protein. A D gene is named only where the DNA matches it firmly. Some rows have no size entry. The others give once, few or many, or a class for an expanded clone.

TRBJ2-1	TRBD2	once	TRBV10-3	TGTGCCATCAGACTAGCGGGGGGAAGCTCCTACAATGAGCAGTTCTTC	CAIRLAGGSSYNEQFF
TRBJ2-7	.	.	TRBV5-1	TGCGCCAGCAGCTTGAGCGGGCTAAGTCACGAGCAGTACTTC	CASSLSGLSHEQYF
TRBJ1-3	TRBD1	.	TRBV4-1	TGCGCCAGCAGCCAAGGGGGACAGCGAGGAAACACCATATATTTT	CASSQGGQRGNTIYF
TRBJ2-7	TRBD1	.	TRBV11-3	TGTGCCAGCAGCCGAATGGACAGGGAAAGCGAGCAGTACTTC	CASSRMDRESEQYF
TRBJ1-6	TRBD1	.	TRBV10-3	TGTGCCATCAGTGTCTCGGACAGGGATAATTCACCCCTCCACTTT	CAISVSDRDNSPLHF
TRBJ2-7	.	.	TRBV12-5	TGTGCTAGTGGTCCTTCACCCAGCGGGACAAATTACGAGCAGTACTTC	CASGPSPSGTNYEQYF
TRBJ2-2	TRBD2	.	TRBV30	TGTGCCTGGAGTGTAATCTATCGGTTTAGCGGGACGAACACCGGGGAGCTGTTTTTT	CAWSVIYRFSGTNTGELFF
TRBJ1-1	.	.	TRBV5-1	TGCGCCAGCAGCTTGGAGGGCATGAACACTGAAGCTTTCTTT	CASSLEGMNTEAFF
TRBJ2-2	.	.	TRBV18	TGTGCCAGCTCACCGTACAGGGTCCCCACCGGGGAGCTGTTTTTT	CASSPYRVPTGELFF
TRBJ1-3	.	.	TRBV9	TGTGCCAGCAGCGTAGATAGCATGCCCTCTGGAAACACCATATATTTT	CASSVDSMPSGNTIYF
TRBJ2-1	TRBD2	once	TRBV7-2	TGTGCCAGCAGCTTGGAGCGAGGGGCTAGCGGGAGGTACAATGAGCAGTTCTTC	CASSLERGASGRYNEQFF
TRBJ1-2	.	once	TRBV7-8	TGTGCCAGCAGCCCCGAGTGGGACTACTATGGCTACACCTTC	CASSPEWDYYGYTF
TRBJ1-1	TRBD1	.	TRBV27	TGTGCCAGCAGTTCCCTAACAGGGGGGAGCACTGAAGCTTTCTTT	CASSSLTGGSTEAFF
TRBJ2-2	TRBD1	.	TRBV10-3	TGTGCCATCAGTGGGGGACAGGGGGCGTCTTCCGAGCTGTTTTTT	CAISGGQGASSELFF
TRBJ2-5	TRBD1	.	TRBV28	TGTGCCAGCAGTTACAGGGGGCGCCAAGAGACCCAGTACTTC	CASSYRGRQETQYF
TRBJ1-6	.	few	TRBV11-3	TGTGCCAGCAGCCGGCCCATGGCGAATTCACCCCTCCACTTT	CASSRPMANSPLHF
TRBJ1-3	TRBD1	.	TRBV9	TGTGCCAGCAGCCCCTCGACAGGGAGAACTGGAAACACCATATATTTT	CASSPSTGRTGNTIYF
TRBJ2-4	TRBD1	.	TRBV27	TGTGCCAGCAGTCAAAACAGGGGGCTGGCCAAAAACATTCAGTACTTC	CASSQNRGLAKNIQYF